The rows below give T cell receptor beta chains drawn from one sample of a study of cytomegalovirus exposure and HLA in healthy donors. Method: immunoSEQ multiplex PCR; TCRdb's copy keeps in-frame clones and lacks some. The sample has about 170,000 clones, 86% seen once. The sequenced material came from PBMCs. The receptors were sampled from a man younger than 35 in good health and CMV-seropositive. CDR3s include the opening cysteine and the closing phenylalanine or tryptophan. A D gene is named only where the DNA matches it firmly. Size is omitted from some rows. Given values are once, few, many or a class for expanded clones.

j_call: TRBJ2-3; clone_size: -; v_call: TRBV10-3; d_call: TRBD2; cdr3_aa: CAISVTSGGNTDTQYF; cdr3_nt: TGTGCCATCAGCGTGACTAGCGGGGGGAACACAGATACGCAGTATTTT
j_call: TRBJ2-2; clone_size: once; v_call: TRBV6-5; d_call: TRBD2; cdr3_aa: CASSYGRAGHTGELFF; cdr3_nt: TGTGCCAGCAGTTACGGGAGGGCAGGACACACCGGGGAGCTGTTTTTT
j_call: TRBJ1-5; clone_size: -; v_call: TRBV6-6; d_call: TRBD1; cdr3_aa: CASTGQGPRSNQPQHF; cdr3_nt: TGTGCCAGCACCGGACAGGGGCCCCGTAGCAATCAGCCCCAGCATTTT
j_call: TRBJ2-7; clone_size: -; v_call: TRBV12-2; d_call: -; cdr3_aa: CASRLAISRASKNYEQYF; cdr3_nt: TGTGCAAGTCGCTTAGCGATTAGCCGTGCCTCGAAGAACTACGAGCAGTACTTC
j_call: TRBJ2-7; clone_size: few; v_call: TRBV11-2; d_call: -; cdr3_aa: CAEGTIDSYEQYF; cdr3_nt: TGTGCCGAAGGGACAATCGACTCCTACGAGCAGTACTTC
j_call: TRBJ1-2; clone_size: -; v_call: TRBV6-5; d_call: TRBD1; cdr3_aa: CASSYSTGYGYTF; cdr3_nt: TGTGCCAGCAGTTACTCGACAGGGTATGGCTACACCTTC
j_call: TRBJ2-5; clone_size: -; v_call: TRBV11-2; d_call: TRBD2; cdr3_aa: CASSFLTSGRETQYF; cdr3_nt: TGTGCCAGCAGCTTTTTAACTAGCGGGAGGGAGACCCAGTACTTC
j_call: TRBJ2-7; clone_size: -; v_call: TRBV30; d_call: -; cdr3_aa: CAWSVLYEQYF; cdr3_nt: TGTGCCTGGAGTGTACTCTACGAGCAGTACTTC
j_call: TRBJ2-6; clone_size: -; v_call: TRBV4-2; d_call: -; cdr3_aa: CASSQDPPGDPTSGANVLTF; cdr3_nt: TGTGCCAGCAGCCAAGATCCCCCGGGGGATCCTACGTCTGGGGCCAACGTCCTGACTTTC
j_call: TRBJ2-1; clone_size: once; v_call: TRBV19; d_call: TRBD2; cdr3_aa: CASSIGRLASYNEQFF; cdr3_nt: TGTGCCAGTAGTATAGGGCGACTAGCATCCTACAATGAGCAGTTCTTC
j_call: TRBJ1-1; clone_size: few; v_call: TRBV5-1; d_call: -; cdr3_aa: CASSLGIRGNTEAFF; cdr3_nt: TGCGCCAGCAGCTTGGGAATTAGGGGGAACACTGAAGCTTTCTTT
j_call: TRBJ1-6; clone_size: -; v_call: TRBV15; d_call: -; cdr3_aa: CATSRNDRRSSPLHF; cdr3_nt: TGTGCCACCAGCAGGAACGACAGGAGATCTTCACCCCTCCACTTT
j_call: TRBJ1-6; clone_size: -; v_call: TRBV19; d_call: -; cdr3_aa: CASSIISGSLHF; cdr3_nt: TGTGCCAGTAGTATAATCAGCGGATCCCTCCACTTT
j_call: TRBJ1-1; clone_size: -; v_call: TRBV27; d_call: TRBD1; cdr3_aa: CASSRTGMNTEAFF; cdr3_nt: TGTGCCAGCAGTAGGACAGGTATGAACACTGAAGCTTTCTTT
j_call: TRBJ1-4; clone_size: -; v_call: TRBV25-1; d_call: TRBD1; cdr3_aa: CASSPRGSNEKLFF; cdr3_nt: TGTGCCAGCAGTCCCAGGGGGTCTAATGAAAAACTGTTTTTT
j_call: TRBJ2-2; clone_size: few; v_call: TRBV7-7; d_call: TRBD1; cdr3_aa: CASSLQGPNTGELFF; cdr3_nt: TGTGCTAGCAGCTTACAGGGGCCGAACACCGGGGAGCTGTTTTTT
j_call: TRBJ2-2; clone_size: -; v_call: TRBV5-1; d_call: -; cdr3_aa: CASSLTGTRELFF; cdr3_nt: TGCGCCAGCAGCTTGACCGGGACACGGGAGCTGTTTTTT
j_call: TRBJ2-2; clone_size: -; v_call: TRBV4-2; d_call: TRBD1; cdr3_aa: CASSQDKGATGELFF; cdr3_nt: TGTGCCAGCAGCCAAGATAAGGGGGCAACCGGGGAGCTGTTTTTT
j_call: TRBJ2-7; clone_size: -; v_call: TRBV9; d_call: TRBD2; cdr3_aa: CASSVGEGISAYEQYF; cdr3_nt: TGTGCCAGCAGCGTAGGGGAGGGGATCTCGGCCTACGAGCAGTACTTC
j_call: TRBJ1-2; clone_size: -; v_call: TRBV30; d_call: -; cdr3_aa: CAWSPSRGVYNGYYGYTF; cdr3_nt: TGTGCCTGGAGTCCTTCCCGCGGTGTCTATAATGGCTACTATGGCTACACCTTC
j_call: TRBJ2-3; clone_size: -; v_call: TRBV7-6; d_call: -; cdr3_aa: CASSLGGPTDTQYF; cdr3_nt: TGTGCCAGCAGCCTAGGCGGTCCCACAGATACGCAGTATTTT
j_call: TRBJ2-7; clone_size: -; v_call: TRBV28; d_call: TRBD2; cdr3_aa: CASSPPAGGKYEQYF; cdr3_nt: TGTGCCAGCAGTCCCCCGGCGGGAGGGAAGTACGAGCAGTACTTC
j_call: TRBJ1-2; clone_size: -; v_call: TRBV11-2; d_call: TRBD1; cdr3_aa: CASSRQTGAYGYTF; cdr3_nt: TGTGCCAGCAGCCGCCAGACAGGGGCCTATGGCTACACCTTC
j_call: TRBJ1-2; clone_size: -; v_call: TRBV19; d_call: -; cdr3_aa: CASSITDTLNYGYTF; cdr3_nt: TGTGCCAGTAGTATCACCGACACGTTAAACTATGGCTACACCTTC
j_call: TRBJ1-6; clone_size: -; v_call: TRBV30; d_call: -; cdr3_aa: CARAGTGNSPLHF; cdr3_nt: TGTGCCCGGGCGGGGACGGGAAATTCACCCCTCCACTTT
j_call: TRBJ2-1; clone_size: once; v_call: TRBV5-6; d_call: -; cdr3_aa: CASSLGRGNEQFF; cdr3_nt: TGTGCCAGCAGCTTAGGCAGGGGTAATGAGCAGTTCTTC
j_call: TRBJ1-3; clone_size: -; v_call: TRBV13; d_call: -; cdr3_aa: CASSRGGNTIYF; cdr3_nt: TGTGCCAGCAGCCGGGGTGGAAACACCATATATTTT
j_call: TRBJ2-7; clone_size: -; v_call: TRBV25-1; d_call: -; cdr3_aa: CASSETGFSYEQYF; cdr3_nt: TGTGCCAGCAGTGAAACAGGGTTTTCCTACGAGCAGTACTTC
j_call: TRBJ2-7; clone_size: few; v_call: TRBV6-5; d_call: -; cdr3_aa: CASSYTAGYEQYF; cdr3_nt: TGTGCCAGCAGTTACACCGCAGGATACGAGCAGTACTTC
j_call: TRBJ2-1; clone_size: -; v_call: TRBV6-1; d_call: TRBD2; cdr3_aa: CASREFSGEYNEQFF; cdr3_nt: TGTGCCAGCAGAGAGTTTAGCGGGGAATACAATGAGCAGTTCTTC
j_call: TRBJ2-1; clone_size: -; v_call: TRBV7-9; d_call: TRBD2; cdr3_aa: CASSLGLAGGDEQFF; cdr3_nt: TGTGCCAGCAGCTTAGGTCTAGCGGGAGGGGATGAGCAGTTCTTC
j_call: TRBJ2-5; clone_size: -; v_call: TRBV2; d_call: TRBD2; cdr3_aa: CASTKRASGGETQYF; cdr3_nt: TGTGCCAGCACAAAAAGGGCCTCGGGGGGAGAGACCCAGTACTTC
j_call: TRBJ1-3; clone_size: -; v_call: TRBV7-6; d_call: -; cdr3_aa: CASSLARGVTGNTIYF; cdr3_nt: TGTGCCAGCAGCTTAGCGCGGGGCGTAACTGGAAACACCATATATTTT
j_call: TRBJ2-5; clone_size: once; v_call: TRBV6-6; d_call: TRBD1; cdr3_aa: CASSDRGRGGETQYF; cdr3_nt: TGTGCCAGCAGCGACAGGGGGCGCGGAGGAGAGACCCAGTACTTC
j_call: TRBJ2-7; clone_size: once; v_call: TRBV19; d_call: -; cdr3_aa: CASSMTSPREQYF; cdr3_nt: TGTGCCAGTAGTATGACTTCGCCCCGAGAGCAGTACTTC